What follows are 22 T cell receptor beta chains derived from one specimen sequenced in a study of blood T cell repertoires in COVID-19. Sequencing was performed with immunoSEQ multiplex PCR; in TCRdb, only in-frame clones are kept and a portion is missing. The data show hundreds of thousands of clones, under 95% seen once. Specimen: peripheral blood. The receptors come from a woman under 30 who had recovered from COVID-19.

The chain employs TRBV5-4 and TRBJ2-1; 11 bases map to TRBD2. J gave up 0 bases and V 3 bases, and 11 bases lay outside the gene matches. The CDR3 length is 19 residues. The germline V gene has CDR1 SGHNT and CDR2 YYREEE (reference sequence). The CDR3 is CASSWYPGTSGSSYNEQFF. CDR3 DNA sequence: TGTGCCAGCAGCTGGTACCCGGGGACTAGCGGAAGCTCCTACAATGAGCAGTTCTTC.

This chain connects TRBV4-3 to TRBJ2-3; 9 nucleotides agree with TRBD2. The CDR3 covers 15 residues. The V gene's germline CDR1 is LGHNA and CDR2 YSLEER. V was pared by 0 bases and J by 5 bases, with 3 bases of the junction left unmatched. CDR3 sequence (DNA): TGCGCCAGCAGCCAAGATCTAGCGGGAATAGATACGCAGTATTTT. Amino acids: CASSQDLAGIDTQYF.

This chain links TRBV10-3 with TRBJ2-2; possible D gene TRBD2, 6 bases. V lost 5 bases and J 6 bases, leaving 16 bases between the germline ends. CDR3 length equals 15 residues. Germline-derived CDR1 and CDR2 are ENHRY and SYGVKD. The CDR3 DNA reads TGTGCCATCAGTCCAATACGGGAGCCCTCCGGGGAGCTGTTTTTT. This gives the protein CAISPIREPSGELFF.

The CDR3 spells CASSPSAGAWNEQFF. In nucleotides, the CDR3 is TGTGCCAGCAGCCCCTCAGCGGGAGCCTGGAATGAGCAGTTCTTC. The chain recombines TRBV7-9 with TRBJ2-1; TRBD2 matches 8 bases. The junction had 10 bases not matched to a gene; V was cut back by 5 bases and J by 7 bases. The CDR3 has 15 amino acids. Looked up from germline, CDR1 is SEHNR and CDR2 is FQNEAQ (reference sequence).

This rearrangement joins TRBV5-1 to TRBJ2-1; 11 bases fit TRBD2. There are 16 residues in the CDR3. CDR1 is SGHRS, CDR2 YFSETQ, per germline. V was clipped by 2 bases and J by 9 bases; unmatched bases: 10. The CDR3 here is CASSFILAGVVSEQFF. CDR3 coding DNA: TGCGCCAGCAGCTTCATACTAGCGGGAGTGGTTAGTGAGCAGTTCTTC. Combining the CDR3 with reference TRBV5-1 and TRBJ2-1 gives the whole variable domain KAGVTQTPRYLIKTRGQQVTLSCSPISGHRSVSWYQQTPGQGLQFLFEYFSETQRNKGNFPGRFSGRQFSNSRSEMNVSTLELGDSALYLCASSFILAGVVSEQFFGPGTRLTVL.

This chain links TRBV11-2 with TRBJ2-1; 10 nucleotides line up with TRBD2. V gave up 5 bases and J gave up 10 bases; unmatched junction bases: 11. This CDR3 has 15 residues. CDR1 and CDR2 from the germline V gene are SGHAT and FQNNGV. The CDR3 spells CASSTLAGGRGEQFF. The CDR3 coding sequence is TGTGCCAGCAGCACCTTAGCGGGGGGCCGGGGAGAGCAGTTCTTC.

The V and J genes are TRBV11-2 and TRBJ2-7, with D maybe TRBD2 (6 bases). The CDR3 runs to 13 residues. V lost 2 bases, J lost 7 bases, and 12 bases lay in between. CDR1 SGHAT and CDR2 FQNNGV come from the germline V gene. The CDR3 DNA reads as TGTGCCAGCAGCTTATGGGGGGAGAGGGAGCAGTACGTC. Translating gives CASSLWGEREQYV.

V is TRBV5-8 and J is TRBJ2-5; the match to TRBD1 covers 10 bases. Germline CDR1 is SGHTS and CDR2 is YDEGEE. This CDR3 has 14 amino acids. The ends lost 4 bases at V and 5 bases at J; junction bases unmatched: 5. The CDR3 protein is CASSRQGARETQYF. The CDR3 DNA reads TGTGCCAGCAGCCGACAGGGGGCCCGTGAGACCCAGTACTTC. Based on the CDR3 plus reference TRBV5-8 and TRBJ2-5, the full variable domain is EAGVTQSPTHLIKTRGQQATLRCSPISGHTSVYWYQQALGLGLQFLLWYDEGEERNRGNFPPRFSGRQFPNYSSELNVNALELEDSALYLCASSRQGARETQYFGPGTRLLVL.

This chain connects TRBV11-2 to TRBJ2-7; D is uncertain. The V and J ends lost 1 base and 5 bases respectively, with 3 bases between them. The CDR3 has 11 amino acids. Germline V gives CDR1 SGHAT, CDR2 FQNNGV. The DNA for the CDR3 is TGTGCCAGCAGCTTAGCCGACGAGCAGTACGTC. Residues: CASSLADEQYV.

The CDR3 is CASSIEGSYYPIQYF. The CDR3 DNA reads as TGTGCCAGTAGTATAGAGGGCAGTTATTACCCGATTCAGTACTTC. The chain is built from TRBV19 and TRBJ2-4; D remains ambiguous. The germline CDR1 and CDR2 sequences are LNHDA and SQIVND (reference sequence). This CDR3 is 15 amino acids long. V lost 0 bases and J lost 10, with 16 bases in between.

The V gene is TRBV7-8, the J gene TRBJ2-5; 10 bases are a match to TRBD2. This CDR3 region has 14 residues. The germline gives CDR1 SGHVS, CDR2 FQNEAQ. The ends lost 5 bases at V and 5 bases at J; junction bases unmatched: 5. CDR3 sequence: CASSLLAGEETQYF. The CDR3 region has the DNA TGTGCCAGCAGCCTTCTAGCGGGAGAGGAGACCCAGTACTTC.

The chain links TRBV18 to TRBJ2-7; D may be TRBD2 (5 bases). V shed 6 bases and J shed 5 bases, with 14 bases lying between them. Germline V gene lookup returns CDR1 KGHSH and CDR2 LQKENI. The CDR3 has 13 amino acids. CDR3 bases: TGTGCCAGCTCGCTCTCGGACTGGGACGAGCAGTACGTC. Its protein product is CASSLSDWDEQYV.

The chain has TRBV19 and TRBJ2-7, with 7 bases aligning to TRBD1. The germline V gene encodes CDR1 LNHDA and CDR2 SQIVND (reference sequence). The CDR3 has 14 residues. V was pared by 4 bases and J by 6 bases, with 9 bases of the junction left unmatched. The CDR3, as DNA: TGTGCCAGTAGTACCAGACAGGGATCGGGCGAGCAGTACGTC. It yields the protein CASSTRQGSGEQYV.

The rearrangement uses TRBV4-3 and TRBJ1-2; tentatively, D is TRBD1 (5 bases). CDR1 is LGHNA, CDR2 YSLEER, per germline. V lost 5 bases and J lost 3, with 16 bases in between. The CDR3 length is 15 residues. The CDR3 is CASSFSGTRDYGYTF. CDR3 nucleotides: TGCGCCAGCAGCTTTTCCGGGACTAGGGACTATGGCTACACCTTC.

As DNA, the CDR3 is TGTGCCTGGAGCCCGGGCGGGGGCGGATCTAATGAAAAACTGTTTTTT. This sequence encodes CAWSPGGGGSNEKLFF. The V and J genes are TRBV30 and TRBJ1-4; D perhaps matches TRBD1 (6 bases). Per germline, CDR1 GTSNPN and CDR2 SVGIG (reference sequence). The CDR3 is 16 residues long. V gave up 3 bases and J gave up 3 bases, with 17 bases separating them.

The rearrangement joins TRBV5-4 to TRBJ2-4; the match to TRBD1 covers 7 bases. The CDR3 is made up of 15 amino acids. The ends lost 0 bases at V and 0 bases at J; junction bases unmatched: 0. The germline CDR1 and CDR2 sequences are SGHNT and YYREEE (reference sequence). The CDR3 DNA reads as TGTGCCAGCAGCTTGGGACAGGGAGCCAAAAACATTCAGTACTTC. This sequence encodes CASSLGQGAKNIQYF.

The CDR3 region is CASSYSSDQPQHF. The CDR3 coding sequence is TGTGCCAGCAGTTACTCGAGCGATCAGCCCCAGCATTTT. The chain is built from TRBV6-5 and TRBJ1-5, with D hard to call. The germline V gene has CDR1 MNHEY and CDR2 SVGAGI. V was cut by 0 bases and J by 5 bases, with 5 bases left in between. CDR3 size: 13 residues.

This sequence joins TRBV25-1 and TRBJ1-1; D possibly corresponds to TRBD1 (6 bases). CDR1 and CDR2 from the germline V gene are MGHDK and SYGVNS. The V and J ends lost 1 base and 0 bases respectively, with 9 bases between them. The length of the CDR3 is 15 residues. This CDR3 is CASSELAGVNTEAFF. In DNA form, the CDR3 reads TGTGCCAGCAGTGAATTGGCAGGGGTGAACACTGAAGCTTTCTTT. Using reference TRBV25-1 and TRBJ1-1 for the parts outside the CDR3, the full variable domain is EADIYQTPRYLVIGTGKKITLECSQTMGHDKMYWYQQDPGMELHLIHYSYGVNSTEKGDLSSESTVSRIRTEHFPLTLESARPSHTSQYLCASSELAGVNTEAFFGQGTRLTVV.

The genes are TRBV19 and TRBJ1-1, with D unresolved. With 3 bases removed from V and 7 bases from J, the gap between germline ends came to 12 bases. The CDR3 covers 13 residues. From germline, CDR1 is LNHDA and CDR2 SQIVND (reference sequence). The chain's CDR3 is CASSIGVSGEAFF. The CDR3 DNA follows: TGTGCCAGTAGTATCGGAGTTTCGGGTGAAGCTTTCTTT.

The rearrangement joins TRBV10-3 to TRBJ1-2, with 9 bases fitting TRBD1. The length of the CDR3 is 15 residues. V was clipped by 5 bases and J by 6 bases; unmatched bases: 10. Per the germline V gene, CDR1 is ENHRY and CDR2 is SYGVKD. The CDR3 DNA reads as TGTGCCATCAGTTCAAGGCTACGGGACAGGGATGGCTACACCTTC. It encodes CAISSRLRDRDGYTF.

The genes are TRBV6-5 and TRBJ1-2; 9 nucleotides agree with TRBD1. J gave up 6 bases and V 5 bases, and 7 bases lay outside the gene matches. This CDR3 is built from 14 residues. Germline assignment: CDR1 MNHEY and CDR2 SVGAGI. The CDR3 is CASSLIQGANGYTF. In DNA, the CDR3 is TGTGCCAGCAGTCTCATACAGGGGGCGAATGGCTACACCTTC.

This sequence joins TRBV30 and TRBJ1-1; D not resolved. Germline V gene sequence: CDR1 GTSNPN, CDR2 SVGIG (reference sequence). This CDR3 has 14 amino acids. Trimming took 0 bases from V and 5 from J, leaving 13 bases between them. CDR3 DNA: TGTGCCTGGAGTGTGCGAACAACGGGTACTGAAGCTTTCTTT. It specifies CAWSVRTTGTEAFF.